Below are 27 T cell receptor beta chains sequenced from a single sample in a study of T cells in Graves' hyperthyroidism and ophthalmopathy (dated by TCRdb to between 2018 and 2021). The library was built by means of multiplex PCR. Sequencer: Illumina HiSeq 2000. TCR beta CDR3 regions were amplified from RNA transcripts. For the first round of RT-PCR on the TCR CDR3, the HTBI primer set was used together with the Qiagen OneStep RT-PCR kit. TCRdb reworked the public reads: Q25 trimming with fastp, MiXCR clone assembly, productive beta chains retained. Rows with one shared CDR3 protein collapse into an entry with the most common genes and DNA. Counted in this sample were 35,000 to 45,000 distinct CDR3 sequences; 40% to 65% of them appeared once. The top ten clones comprise 17% of the sample. The sequenced material came from blood. These receptors all come from a man in his forties with Graves' ophthalmopathy.

The chain has TRBV20-1 and TRBJ1-6; a weak D match, TRBD1 (6 bases). This CDR3 is 13 amino acids long. CDR1 and CDR2 (germline): DFQATT, SNEGSKA (reference sequence). V was clipped by 2 bases and J by 8 bases, with 10 bases between them. The CDR3: CSARWAGDSPLHF. In DNA, the CDR3 is TGCAGTGCTAGATGGGCAGGGGATTCACCCCTCCACTTT.

This clonotype was detected ten times or more. Relative to the germline gene, one junction end is altered; a read error may explain this. The chain carries TRBV7-7 and TRBJ2-5; TRBD1 matches 8 bases. Germline values: CDR1 SSHAT, CDR2 FNYEAQ (reference sequence). The CDR3 totals 13 residues. The CDR3 region has the DNA TGTGCTAGCAGCAGGGGGCGCGGAGAGACCCAGTACTTC. This translates into CASSRGRGETQYF.

Comment on this clonotype: One end of the junction varies from germline; a read error may be responsible. The chain carries TRBV5-6 and TRBJ2-7; D ambiguous. From germline, CDR1 is SGHDT and CDR2 YYEEEE. This CDR3 is 13 amino acids long. CDR3 nucleotide sequence: TGTGCCAGCAGCTTATGGGGTGGGCACGAGCGGTACTTC. Its translation: CASSLWGGHERYF.

This clonotype was observed many times. The V and J genes are TRBV19 and TRBJ1-1, with 9 positions matching TRBD1. V shed 4 bases, J shed 5 bases, and the junction held 5 bases outside the gene matches. There are 14 residues in the CDR3. Germline-derived CDR1 and CDR2 are LNHDA and SQIVND (reference sequence). The CDR3 nucleotides are TGTGCCAGTAGTACGGGGACAGGGTGGACTGAAGCTTTCTTT. It codes for CASSTGTGWTEAFF.

This clonotype was picked up one time. At one of its ends the junction is not consistent with the germline gene, which may arise from a read error. The chain links TRBV7-7 to TRBJ1-2; the match to TRBD1 covers 9 bases. Per germline, CDR1 SSHAT and CDR2 FNYEAQ (reference sequence). CDR3 size: 16 residues. This CDR3 is CASSFYPGQGNYGYTF. The CDR3 DNA sequence: TGTGCTAGCAGCTTCTATCCGGGACAGGGAAACTATGGCTACACCTTC.

The CDR3 nucleotides are TGTGCCAGCAGCTTATGTATCCCCGACACAGATACGCAGTATTTT. Translating it yields CASSLCIPDTDTQYF. The chain has TRBV7-6 and TRBJ2-3; unclear D gene. The CDR3 totals 15 residues. The germline V gene has CDR1 SGHVS and CDR2 FNYEAQ. V was clipped by 2 bases and J by 2 bases, with 11 bases between them. Variable domain in full (rest from reference TRBV7-6 and TRBJ2-3): GAGVSQSPRYKVTKRGQDVALRCDPISGHVSLYWYRQALGQGPEFLTYFNYEAQQDKSGLPNDRFSAERPEGSISTLTIQRTEQRDSAMYRCASSLCIPDTDTQYFGPGTRLTVL.

The table lists this clonotype with many counts. The V call is TRBV2, the J call TRBJ2-7, with TRBD2 matching 8 bases. J lost 2 bases, V lost 6 bases, and 12 bases had no gene match. This CDR3 is built from 16 residues. The germline CDR1 and CDR2 sequences are SNHLY and FYNNEI. DNA of the CDR3: TGTGCCAGCAGAGACCCCGGCACTAGCGGTACCTACGAGCAGTACTTC. Translated, it gives CASRDPGTSGTYEQYF.

This clonotype was seen many times. The chain couples TRBV28 to TRBJ2-3, with TRBD1 as a possible D gene (5 bases). Trimming removed 2 bases at V and 6 bases at J, with 12 bases between. This CDR3 has 14 amino acids. Germline CDR1 and CDR2: MDHEN and SYDVKM. The CDR3 loop is CASSLSRVTDTQYF. CDR3 coding DNA: TGTGCCAGCAGTTTAAGCAGGGTTACCGATACGCAGTATTTT. Supplemented by reference TRBV28 and TRBJ2-3, the full variable domain reads DVKVTQSSRYLVKRTGEKVFLECVQDMDHENMFWYRQDPGLGLRLIYFSYDVKMKEKGDIPEGYSVSREKKERFSLILESASTNQTSMYLCASSLSRVTDTQYFGPGTRLTVL.

The table lists this clonotype with many counts. The chain employs TRBV19 and TRBJ1-2; 7 bases fit TRBD1. With 4 bases clipped from V and 2 bases from J, the junction kept 7 bases outside the gene matches. The CDR3 has 15 amino acids. The germline V gene has CDR1 LNHDA and CDR2 SQIVND (reference sequence). CDR3 region: CASSTSQGMNYGYTF. CDR3 nucleotide sequence: TGTGCCAGTAGTACCTCACAGGGGATGAACTATGGCTACACCTTC. Full variable domain (rest looked up from reference TRBV19 and TRBJ1-2): DGGITQSPKYLFRKEGQNVTLSCEQNLNHDAMYWYRQDPGQGLRLIYYSQIVNDFQKGDIAEGYSVSREKKESFPLTVTSAQKNPTAFYLCASSTSQGMNYGYTFGSGTRLTVV.

This clonotype was observed at least ten times. The genes are TRBV30 and TRBJ1-2, with 8 bases that match TRBD1. There are 13 residues in the CDR3. The V gene end was trimmed by 8 bases and the J gene end by 5 bases; junction bases not matched to a gene: 10. The V gene's germline CDR1 is GTSNPN and CDR2 SVGIG (reference sequence). In nucleotides, the CDR3 is TGTGCCCATCAAACGGGACAGGCATATGGCTACACCTTC. This gives the protein CAHQTGQAYGYTF.

This clonotype was counted many times. This chain connects TRBV5-1 to TRBJ2-2, with TRBD1 matching over 7 bases. Losses at the gene ends were 2 bases for V and 3 bases for J; bases not matched to a gene: 4. Germline V gene sequence: CDR1 SGHRS, CDR2 YFSETQ. CDR3 length: 15 amino acids. CDR3 protein: CASSLVTGDTGELFF. CDR3 DNA sequence: TGCGCCAGCAGCTTAGTAACAGGGGACACCGGGGAGCTGTTTTTT.

The rearrangement links TRBV15 to TRBJ1-5; 7 bases agree with TRBD1. V shed 8 bases and J 6 bases; nucleotides not matched to a gene: 7. The CDR3 totals 13 residues. The germline V gene encodes CDR1 LNHNV and CDR2 YYDKDF (reference sequence). Written as DNA, the CDR3 is TGTGCCACCCGAGGACAGGAGGGTCAGCCCCAGCATTTT. Residues: CATRGQEGQPQHF.

On this clonotype: Because it lacks the conserved phenylalanine or tryptophan at the end, this CDR3 is likely a read error. This chain links TRBV2 with TRBJ2-5; 11 positions match TRBD1. Losses at the gene ends were 6 bases for V and 5 bases for J; bases not matched to a gene: 8. Germline lookup yields CDR1 SNHLY and CDR2 FYNNEI. The CDR3 consists of 15 residues. CDR3 protein: CASRVRTGGRETQYV. The CDR3, as DNA: TGTGCCAGCAGAGTCCGGACAGGGGGCAGGGAGACCCAGTACGTC.

With regard to this clonotype: One junction end disagrees with the germline gene, perhaps due to a read error. CDR3 region: CASSIGSETFF. The CDR3 nucleotides read TGTGCCAGCAGCATAGGCAGTGAAACTTTCTTT. The chain links TRBV7-9 to TRBJ1-1, with D unclear. CDR1 is SEHNR, CDR2 FQNEAQ, per germline (reference sequence). This CDR3 comprises 11 residues.

The CDR3 DNA reads as TGCAGTGCTAAGGGACTAGCGGGGGGGTCCACAGATACGCAGTATTTT. Translation gives CSAKGLAGGSTDTQYF. The rearrangement uses TRBV20-1 and TRBJ2-3; 16 bases are shared with TRBD2. V gave up 4 bases and J gave up 2 bases; unmatched junction bases: 3. The CDR3 totals 16 residues. Germline loops: CDR1 DFQATT, CDR2 SNEGSKA (reference sequence).

V is TRBV29-1 and J is TRBJ2-3; D is unclear. CDR3 length: 14 amino acids. Trimming removed 8 bases at V and 0 bases at J, with 15 bases between. Germline values: CDR1 SQVTM, CDR2 ANQGSEA. As DNA, the CDR3 is TGCAGCCTCATCGGGTCCTCTAGCACAGATACGCAGTATTTT. As protein: CSLIGSSSTDTQYF.

On this clonotype: An end of the junction differs from the germline gene, which may be a read error. Here the CDR3 reads CAGSFRGSRITDTQYF. DNA of the CDR3: TGCGCCGGCAGCTTTCGCGGGTCCAGGATCACAGATACGCAGTATTTT. The chain has TRBV5-6 and TRBJ2-3, with D possibly matching TRBD2 (5 bases). This CDR3 comprises 16 residues. The germline V gene encodes CDR1 SGHDT and CDR2 YYEEEE.

The chain couples TRBV19 to TRBJ1-4; D is possibly TRBD1 (5 bases). The germline V and J ends were trimmed by 1 base and 0 bases, with 15 bases remaining between them. The germline V gene encodes CDR1 LNHDA and CDR2 SQIVND (reference sequence). This CDR3 comprises 18 residues. This CDR3 is CASSIVTGLTPTNEKLFF. CDR3 DNA sequence: TGTGCCAGTAGTATAGTAACAGGCCTCACTCCAACTAATGAAAAACTGTTTTTT.

There are many counts of this clonotype. The V call is TRBV7-9, the J call TRBJ2-3; unclear D gene. Germline lookup yields CDR1 SEHNR and CDR2 FQNEAQ (reference sequence). This CDR3 has 14 residues. V lost 1 base and J lost 0, with 5 bases in between. The CDR3: CASSLGFSTDTQYF. CDR3 nucleotide sequence: TGTGCCAGCAGCTTAGGCTTTAGCACAGATACGCAGTATTTT.

The V gene is TRBV5-1, the J gene TRBJ2-5; maybe TRBD1 (6 bases). Germline CDR1 reads SGHRS; CDR2 reads YFSETQ. V was shortened by 0 bases and J by 3 bases, with 6 bases between the two germline ends. This CDR3 comprises 13 residues. The CDR3 nucleotides read TGCGCCAGCAGCTTGGAGGGGGAAGAGACCCAGTACTTC. Protein product: CASSLEGEETQYF.

This clonotype was counted at least ten times. V and J are TRBV11-2 and TRBJ1-1; maybe TRBD1 (5 bases). The CDR3 is made up of 16 amino acids. Deletions cut 5 bases from V and 1 base from J, with 17 bases between. CDR1 is SGHAT, CDR2 FQNNGV, per germline. The CDR3 protein is CASSPSGGRKNTEAFF. In DNA form, the CDR3 reads TGTGCCAGCAGCCCCTCGGGGGGACGGAAGAACACTGAAGCTTTCTTT. The variable domain in full, with the rest retrieved from reference TRBV11-2 and TRBJ1-1, is EAGVAQSPRYKIIEKRQSVAFWCNPISGHATLYWYQQILGQGPKLLIQFQNNGVVDDSQLPKDRFSAERLKGVDSTLKIQPAKLEDSAVYLCASSPSGGRKNTEAFFGQGTRLTVV.

CDR3 residues: CSARDNPGQGNYGYTF. Here the CDR3 DNA reads TGCAGTGCTAGAGACAACCCGGGACAGGGAAACTATGGCTACACCTTC. This sequence joins TRBV20-1 and TRBJ1-2; 9 positions match TRBD1. Unmatched junction bases numbered 7, after V lost 0 bases and J lost 2 bases. This CDR3 has 16 residues. Per the germline V gene, CDR1 is DFQATT and CDR2 is SNEGSKA (reference sequence).

V is TRBV9 and J is TRBJ2-7; D unresolved. Deletions cut 0 bases from V and 5 bases from J, with 0 bases between. Germline CDR1 reads SGDLS; CDR2 reads YYNGEE. The CDR3 runs 10 residues. CDR3 DNA sequence: TGTGCCAGCAGCGTAGACGAGCAGTACTTC. It is translated as CASSVDEQYF.

The table lists this clonotype with many counts. V is TRBV19 and J is TRBJ1-6; maybe TRBD1 (6 bases). The germline V gene has CDR1 LNHDA and CDR2 SQIVND (reference sequence). This CDR3 spans 13 amino acids. V was cut by 10 bases and J by 8 bases, with 15 bases left in between. This CDR3 reads CATPTGGDSPLHF. In DNA, the CDR3 is TGTGCCACCCCGACAGGAGGGGATTCACCCCTCCACTTT. The full variable domain, rest sourced from reference TRBV19 and TRBJ1-6, is DGGITQSPKYLFRKEGQNVTLSCEQNLNHDAMYWYRQDPGQGLRLIYYSQIVNDFQKGDIAEGYSVSREKKESFPLTVTSAQKNPTAFYLCATPTGGDSPLHFGNGTRLTVT.

This clonotype was seen a single time. This chain links TRBV20-1 with TRBJ1-2, with a tentative D call TRBD1 (5 bases). Germline V gene lookup returns CDR1 DFQATT and CDR2 SNEGSKA (reference sequence). The CDR3 runs to 14 residues. V was cut by 1 base and J by 2 bases, with 11 bases left in between. CDR3 loop: CSARALGQNYGYTF. The CDR3 nucleotides read TGCAGTGCTAGAGCCCTGGGGCAGAACTATGGCTACACCTTC.

Points on this clonotype: The CDR3 ends on some other residue instead of the conserved phenylalanine or tryptophan, so this is likely a read error. This sequence joins TRBV7-3 and TRBJ1-3; no firm D call. Deletions cut 5 bases from V and 4 bases from J, with 12 bases between. The length of the CDR3 is 14 residues. CDR1 and CDR2 (germline): SGHTA, FQGTGA. The CDR3 here is CASSNPGDGNTIYL. The CDR3, as DNA: TGTGCCAGCAGCAATCCGGGTGACGGAAACACCATATATCTT.

This clonotype appeared many times. The V and J genes are TRBV6-1 and TRBJ1-5; no reliable D call. From germline, CDR1 is MNHNS and CDR2 SASEGT. The CDR3 is 12 amino acids. Written as DNA, the CDR3 is TGTGCTGGTGGAGTTCACAATCAGCCCCAGCATTTT. Amino acid sequence: CAGGVHNQPQHF.